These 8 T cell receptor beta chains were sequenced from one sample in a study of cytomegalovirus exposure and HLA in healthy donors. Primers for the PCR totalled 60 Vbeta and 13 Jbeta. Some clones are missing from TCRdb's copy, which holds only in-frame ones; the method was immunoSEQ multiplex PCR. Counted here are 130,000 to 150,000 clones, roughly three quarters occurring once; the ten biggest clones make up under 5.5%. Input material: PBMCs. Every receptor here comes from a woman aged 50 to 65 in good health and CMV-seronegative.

CDR3 in amino acids: CATSTTGTSLNEQFF. As DNA, the CDR3 is TGTGCCACCAGCACGACTGGGACTAGTTTAAATGAGCAGTTCTTC. The chain recombines TRBV15 with TRBJ2-1, with TRBD2 matching over 8 bases. CDR1 and CDR2 (germline): LNHNV, YYDKDF (reference sequence). This CDR3 is 15 amino acids long. J gave up 7 bases and V 4 bases, and 9 bases lay outside the gene matches.

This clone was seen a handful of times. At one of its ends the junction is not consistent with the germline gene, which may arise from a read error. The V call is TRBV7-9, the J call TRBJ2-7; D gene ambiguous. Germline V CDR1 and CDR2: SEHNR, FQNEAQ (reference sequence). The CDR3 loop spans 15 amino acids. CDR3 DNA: TGTTCCAGCAGCTCTTCAGACATACAGTCCTACGAGCAGTACTTC. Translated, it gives CSSSSSDIQSYEQYF.

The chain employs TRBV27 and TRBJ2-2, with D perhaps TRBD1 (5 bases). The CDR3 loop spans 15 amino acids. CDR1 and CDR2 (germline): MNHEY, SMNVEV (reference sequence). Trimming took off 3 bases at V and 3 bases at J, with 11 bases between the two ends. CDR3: CASSLTWGDTGELFF. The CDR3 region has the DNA TGTGCCAGCAGTTTGACCTGGGGCGACACCGGGGAGCTGTTTTTT.

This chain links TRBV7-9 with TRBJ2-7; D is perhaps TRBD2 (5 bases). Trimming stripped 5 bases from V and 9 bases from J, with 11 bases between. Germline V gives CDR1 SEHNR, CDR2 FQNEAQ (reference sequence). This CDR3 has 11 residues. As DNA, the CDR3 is TGTGCCAGCAGCCTGGGTGGAGGGCAGTACTTC. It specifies CASSLGGGQYF.

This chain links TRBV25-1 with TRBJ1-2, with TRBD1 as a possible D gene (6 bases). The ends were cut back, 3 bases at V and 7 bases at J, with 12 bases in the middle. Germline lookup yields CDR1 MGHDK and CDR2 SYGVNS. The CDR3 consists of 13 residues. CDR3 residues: CASSEAGDLGYTF. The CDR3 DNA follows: TGTGCCAGCAGTGAGGCAGGGGATCTTGGCTACACCTTC.

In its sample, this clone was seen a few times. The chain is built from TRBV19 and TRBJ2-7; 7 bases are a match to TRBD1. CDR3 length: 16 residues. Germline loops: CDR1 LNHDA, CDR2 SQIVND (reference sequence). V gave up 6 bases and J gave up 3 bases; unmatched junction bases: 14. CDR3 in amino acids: CASSLGTGTALYEQYF. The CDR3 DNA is TGTGCCAGTAGCCTGGGTACCGGGACAGCCCTCTACGAGCAGTACTTC.

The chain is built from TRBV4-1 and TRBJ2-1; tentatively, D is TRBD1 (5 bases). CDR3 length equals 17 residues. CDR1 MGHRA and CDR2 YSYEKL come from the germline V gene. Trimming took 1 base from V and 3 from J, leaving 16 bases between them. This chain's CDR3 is CASSQGFGATHYNEQFF. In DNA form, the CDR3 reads TGCGCCAGCAGCCAAGGTTTTGGGGCGACGCACTACAATGAGCAGTTCTTC.

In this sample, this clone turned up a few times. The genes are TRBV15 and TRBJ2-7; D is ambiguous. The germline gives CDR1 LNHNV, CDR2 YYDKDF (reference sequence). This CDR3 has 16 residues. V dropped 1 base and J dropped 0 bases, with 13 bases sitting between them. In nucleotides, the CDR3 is TGTGCCACCAGCAGAGTAACAAGAACCCTCTCCTACGAGCAGTACTTC. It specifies CATSRVTRTLSYEQYF.